This is a list of T cell receptor beta chains from one sample in a study of CD8 T cells in Susac syndrome. TCRdb reprocessed the immunoSEQ multiplex PCR reads with MiXCR, giving one entry per CDR3 protein. In the table there are around 150,000 distinct CDR3 sequences, more than 90% of which are singletons. The sample comprised CD4+ T cells from PBMCs. The receptors shown here come from a human donor in good health. The conserved cysteine and the conserved F or W are not part of the CDR3 here. Each record gives: CDR3 length, J gene, V gene, CDR3 protein.

12	TRBJ2-3	TRBV28	ASSVGGSTDTQY
13	TRBJ1-1	TRBV3-1	ASSPRTGPIAEAF
14	TRBJ1-6	TRBV11-2	ASSRGEGRSFSPLH
11	TRBJ1-5	TRBV30	AWSKTGIQPQH
11	TRBJ2-7	TRBV29-1	SVGTGEIYEQY
16	TRBJ1-6	TRBV5-4	ASSTGTGGSNTNSPLH
10	TRBJ2-2	TRBV14	ASSLTTGELF
13	TRBJ2-7	TRBV7-2	ASSLDRGPMYEQY
13	TRBJ2-7	TRBV4-3	ASSLRTDSFYEQY
14	TRBJ2-7	TRBV7-2	ASSSMTSGKIYEQY
13	TRBJ1-5	TRBV12-3/TRBV12-4	ASSPGGRDREPQH
12	TRBJ2-3	TRBV9	ASSVAPVTDTQY
10	TRBJ2-7	TRBV5-4	ASSRDRGEQY
13	TRBJ2-3	TRBV3-1	ASSQASGEGDTQY
11	TRBJ2-4	TRBV6-5	ASSSGPGNIQY
15	TRBJ2-5	TRBV3-1	ASSQDPGGAGEETQY
16	TRBJ2-1	TRBV4-3	ASSQELSYTNYGNEQF
12	TRBJ1-1	TRBV18	ASSPGQGGTEAF
8	TRBJ1-2	TRBV20-1	SVQGYGYT
12	TRBJ2-5	TRBV30	AWSVNVAGETQY
8	TRBJ1-3	TRBV6-6	ASSGNTIY
13	TRBJ2-1	TRBV20-1	SANGIASSYNEQF
13	TRBJ1-1	TRBV29-1	SAPGASTGNTEAF
14	TRBJ2-7	TRBV19	ASSIVPGQGSYEQY
9	TRBJ1-1	TRBV12-3/TRBV12-4	ASSFGRGAF
13	TRBJ2-7	TRBV7-2	ASSLYGGLTYEQY
11	TRBJ2-1	TRBV3-1	ASTRLSGNEQF
14	TRBJ2-5	TRBV20-1	SARDLLAGGVETQY
14	TRBJ2-5	TRBV7-2	ASSLGQRGTGETQY
13	TRBJ1-6	TRBV7-3	ASSPDGYYNSPLH
13	TRBJ2-5	TRBV29-1	SVEDLARFGETQY
11	TRBJ1-1	TRBV24-1	ATTRGGDTEAF
13	TRBJ1-4	TRBV7-9	ASSLAGTAPGKLF
12	TRBJ2-3	TRBV12-3/TRBV12-4	ASSRTYSTDTQY
11	TRBJ1-6	TRBV19	ASSIGGDSPLH
12	TRBJ2-3	TRBV5-1	ASSLEAPTDTQY
14	TRBJ2-3	TRBV7-3	ASSRSGGSHTDTQY
12	TRBJ2-7	TRBV7-2	ASSGRQGRHEQY
12	TRBJ1-4	TRBV6-5	ASSRQGVNEKLF
12	TRBJ2-7	TRBV5-1	ASSNTGIHYEQY
13	TRBJ1-2	TRBV7-2	ASRTQGGLNYGYT
15	TRBJ1-2	TRBV29-1	SVEDPDSSPRGSGYT
13	TRBJ2-1	TRBV7-2	ASTEVAGVNNEQF
10	TRBJ2-5	TRBV3-1	ASSPRTSGQY
11	TRBJ1-4	TRBV29-1	SYKGTTNEKLF
14	TRBJ1-1	TRBV6-2/TRBV6-3	ASRNDRVRDIAEAF